This T cell receptor (beta chain) originates from a study of lung T cells in sarcoidosis with Löfgren's syndrome. In the study overall: In sarcoidosis, CD4+ T cells accumulate in bronchoalveolar lavage fluid.

TCRdb reanalysed the reads using MiXCR and keeps one entry per CDR3 protein. The repertoire has about 780 distinct CDR3 sequences, roughly 21% of them found once; the top ten carry under 7%. The sample holds one count of this clonotype. The target antigen is unknown. The junction does not match germline at one end; this may be a read error. Notes on the study in general: Multiple Löfgren's syndrome patients reportedly shared TRAV12-1 and TRBV2 CDR3 motifs, suggesting public CD4+ TCRs. The most expanded V genes in Löfgren's patients were reportedly TRAV12-1 and TRBV2. In alpha-beta pairs, TRAV12-1 favored TRBV2, and their CDR3s were homologous.

There are 15 residues in the CDR3. Sequences were obtained from CD4+ T cells from PBMCs. This chain connects TRBV12-3 or TRBV12-4 to TRBJ2-3; TRBD2 matches at 12 bases. The origin of this receptor is a human donor with sarcoidosis (Löfgren's syndrome or another form), or a control subject (not recorded which). The CDR3 coding sequence is TGTGCCAGCAGCAGACTAGCGGGGGCCCTAGATACGCAGTGTTTT. It translates to CASSRLAGALDTQCF.